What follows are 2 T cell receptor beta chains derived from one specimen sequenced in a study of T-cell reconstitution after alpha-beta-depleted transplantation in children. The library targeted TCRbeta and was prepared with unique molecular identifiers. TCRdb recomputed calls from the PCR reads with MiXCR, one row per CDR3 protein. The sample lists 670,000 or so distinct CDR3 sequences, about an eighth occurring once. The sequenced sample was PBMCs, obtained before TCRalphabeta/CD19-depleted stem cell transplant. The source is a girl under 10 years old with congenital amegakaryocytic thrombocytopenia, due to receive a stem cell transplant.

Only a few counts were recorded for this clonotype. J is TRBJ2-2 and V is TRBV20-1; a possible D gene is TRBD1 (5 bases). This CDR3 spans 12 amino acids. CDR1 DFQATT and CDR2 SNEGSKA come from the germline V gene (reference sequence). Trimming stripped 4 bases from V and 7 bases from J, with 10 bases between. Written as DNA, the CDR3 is TGCAGTGCTAAAGAGACAGTCGGGGAGCTGTTTTTT. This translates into CSAKETVGELFF.

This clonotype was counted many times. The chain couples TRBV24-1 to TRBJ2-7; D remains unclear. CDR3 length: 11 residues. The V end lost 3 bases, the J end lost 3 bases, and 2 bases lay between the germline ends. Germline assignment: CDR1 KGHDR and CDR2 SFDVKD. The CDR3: CATSDIYEQYF. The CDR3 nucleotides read TGTGCCACCAGTGATATCTACGAGCAGTACTTC.